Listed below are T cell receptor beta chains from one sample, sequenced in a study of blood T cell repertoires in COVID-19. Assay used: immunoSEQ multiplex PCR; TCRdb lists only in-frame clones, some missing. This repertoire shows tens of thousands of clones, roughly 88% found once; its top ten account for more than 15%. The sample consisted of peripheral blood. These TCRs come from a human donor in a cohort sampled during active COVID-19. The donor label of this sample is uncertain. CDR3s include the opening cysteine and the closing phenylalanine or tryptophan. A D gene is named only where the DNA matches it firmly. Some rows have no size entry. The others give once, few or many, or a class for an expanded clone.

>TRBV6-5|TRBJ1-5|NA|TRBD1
TGTGCCAGCAGTCGAACCGGGACAGGGGTCCCCCAGCATTTT
CASSRTGTGVPQHF
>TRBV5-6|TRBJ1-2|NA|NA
TGTGCCAGCAGCCTCGTGGGGGGAAATCTTTATGGCTACACCTTC
CASSLVGGNLYGYTF
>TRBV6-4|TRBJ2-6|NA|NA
TGTGCCAGCAAATCGGACAGGGAGGGGTACTCTGGGGCCAACGTCCTGACTTTC
CASKSDREGYSGANVLTF
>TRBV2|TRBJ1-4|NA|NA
TGTGCCAGCAGAGACTCGGGCCGGGGAGAAAAACTGTTTTTT
CASRDSGRGEKLFF
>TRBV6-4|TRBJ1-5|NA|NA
TGTGCCACTATCAACCCATCCCTAGGGGGAAATCAGCCCCAGCATTTT
CATINPSLGGNQPQHF
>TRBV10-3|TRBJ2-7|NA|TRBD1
TGTGCCATCAGTGATCAAGGGACAGTCCCCTACGAGCAGTACTTC
CAISDQGTVPYEQYF
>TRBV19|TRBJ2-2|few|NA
TGTGCCAGTAGTACTTCTAGGAGCACCGGGGAGCTGTTTTTT
CASSTSRSTGELFF
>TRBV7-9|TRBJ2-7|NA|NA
TGTGCCAGCAGCCGGGACCAGGGGGGCCACGAGCAGTACTTC
CASSRDQGGHEQYF
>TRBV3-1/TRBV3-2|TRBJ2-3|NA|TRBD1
TGTGCCAGCAGCGGCCGGGCAGGGGGACGCACAGATACGCAGTATTTT
CASSGRAGGRTDTQYF
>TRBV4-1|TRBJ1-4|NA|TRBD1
TGCGCCAGCAGCCAAGAAAGAGTCGGCGACAGGGATGAAAAACTGTTTTTT
CASSQERVGDRDEKLFF
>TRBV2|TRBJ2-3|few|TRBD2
TGTGCCAGCAGCCTACTAGCGGGGGCCACAGATACGCAGTATTTT
CASSLLAGATDTQYF
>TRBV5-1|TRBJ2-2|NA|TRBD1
TGCGCCAGCAGCCCCGGGGACAGACCGAACACCGGGGAGCTGTTTTTT
CASSPGDRPNTGELFF
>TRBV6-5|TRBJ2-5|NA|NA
TGTGCCAGCAAGGCGACGGAGGTGGGTCAAGAGACCCAGTACTTC
CASKATEVGQETQYF
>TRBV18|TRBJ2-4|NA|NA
TGTGCCAGCTCACCACCGGAGACAGGGAGGCCCAAAAACATTCAGTACTTC
CASSPPETGRPKNIQYF
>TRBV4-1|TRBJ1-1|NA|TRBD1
TGCGCCAGCAGCCAACCAATTCCCAGGGGGCGGGGGAACACTGAAGCTTTCTTT
CASSQPIPRGRGNTEAFF